This T cell receptor beta chain was observed in a study of metastatic and nonmetastatic thyroid tumors. Broader study findings: According to reports, the diversity of TCR beta was significantly higher in malignant thyroid tumors than in benign nodules, and this held in both blood and tumor samples.

Nobody among the patients had been given any treatment before thyroid surgery. There are 19 residues in the CDR3. CDR1 is SGHVS, CDR2 FNYEAQ, per germline. V dropped 2 bases and J dropped 7; count of bases not matched to a gene: 16. This clone was counted at least ten times. Its specificity is not known. Within the sample, other DNA sequences also encode this same CDR3. In the study's own analysis: Variation in CDR3 across clinicopathological groups served as the basis for constructing a distant-metastasis classifier in papillary thyroid cancer. Using MiXCR, TCRdb re-called clones from the PCR reads. TCRdb, rather than the study authors, made the V and J calls. The sample records 20,000 to 25,000 clones, roughly 14% being singletons.

This clonotype was sampled from a female donor with papillary thyroid cancer or a benign thyroid nodule (not recorded which). Some clones in this sample may be carry-over from other donors' samples. The gene calls are TRBV7-6 and TRBJ2-7; 14 bases match TRBD2. Material for sequencing was blood. DNA for the CDR3: TGTGCCAGCAGCTTAATCCAATCCGCGGGACTAGCGGGGGCGGTTGAGCAGTACTTC. Protein sequence: CASSLIQSAGLAGAVEQYF.